The next 3 T cell receptor beta chains were all read from a single sample in a study of T cell clonotyping in hematopoietic cell transplantation. Sequenced by immunoSEQ multiplex PCR; TCRdb stores in-frame clones only, minus some. The sample lists about 76,000 clones, 90% to 96% occurring once. The time point was: recipient sample about 28 days before transplant, after cytoreduction. The sample here was peripheral blood mononuclear cells, taken before stem cell transplant. The receptors were gathered from a woman aged 45 to 65 with acute myeloid leukemia. Some clones in this sample may be carry-over from other donors' samples.

This clone was seen only once. The rearrangement uses TRBV5-1 and TRBJ2-7; 7 bases are a match to TRBD1. Germline V gene lookup returns CDR1 SGHRS and CDR2 YFSETQ. This CDR3 contains 16 residues. V dropped 6 bases and J dropped 6; count of bases not matched to a gene: 18. CDR3 nucleotide sequence: TGCGCCAGCACCACCTGGGACAGTTCCTCTGGGGGCGAGCAGTACTTC. This codes for CASTTWDSSSGGEQYF.

The CDR3 DNA reads as TGTGCCAGCAGCAAGACTAGCGGCTCCTACAATGAGCAGTTCTTC. This codes for CASSKTSGSYNEQFF. This chain joins TRBV7-2 and TRBJ2-1, with TRBD2 matching over 9 bases. Germline V gene data show CDR1 as SGHTA and CDR2 as FQGNSA. This CDR3 has 15 residues. The junction had 2 bases not matched to a gene; V was cut back by 5 bases and J by 0 bases.

The V and J genes are TRBV29-1 and TRBJ1-2; TRBD1 might be the D (6 bases). The CDR3 spans 13 residues. The V gene lost 6 bases and the J gene lost 8 bases, with 19 bases spanning the gap. Germline V CDR1 and CDR2: SQVTM, ANQGSEA. The CDR3 DNA reads TGCAGCGTCCGACAGGAGTTGGGTGAGGGCTACACCTTC. It encodes CSVRQELGEGYTF.